The entry that follows covers one T cell receptor (beta chain) sequence. This sample was taken from a study of blood T cell repertoires in COVID-19. V gave up 5 bases and J gave up 5 bases; unmatched junction bases: 4. Germline loops: CDR1 MNHEY, CDR2 SVGAGI. This CDR3 is 14 amino acids long. Clones were sequenced by immunoSEQ multiplex PCR, and TCRdb holds only the in-frame ones, with some missing. In the table there are about 200,000 clones, around four fifths of which are singletons. The chain carries TRBV6-5 and TRBJ1-5, with 9 bases aligning to TRBD1. Sequenced: peripheral blood. This receptor was identified in a man aged 55 to 70 with COVID-19, enrolled during active disease. The DNA of the CDR3 is TGTGCCAGCAGTAAGGGACAGGGATATCAGCCCCAGCATTTT. Translation gives CASSKGQGYQPQHF.